The 20 T cell receptor beta chains reported below all come from one sample, sequenced in a study of shared clonotypes between healthy human individuals (dated by TCRdb to 2020 to 2022). Library generation was performed with the immunoSEQ multiplex PCR assay. TCRdb provides this immuneACCESS table in a form limited to in-frame rearrangements. Some clones are lacking; in checked studies, under half of them reflect an unresolved V gene, and why the rest are absent is not known. This sample is represented by nearly 750,000 clones; 72% of them were singletons. The ten largest clones capture less than 2% of the sample. The specimen sequenced was memory CD4+ T cells sorted from blood. Sample cell subset or site, as interpreted from the label and publication: CD45RA-negative fraction. The receptors were sampled from a young woman in good health.

The chain uses TRBV9 and TRBJ2-1; 9 bases line up with TRBD1. Germline assignment: CDR1 SGDLS and CDR2 YYNGEE. V lost 2 bases and J lost 3; bases outside the gene matches: 0. CDR3 size: 14 residues. In DNA form, the CDR3 reads TGTGCCAGCAGCGTGACAGGGGGCTACAATGAGCAGTTCTTC. This translates into CASSVTGGYNEQFF.

CDR3 sequence (DNA): TGTGCCAGTGAGTCTAGCTCCTACAATGAGCAGTTCTTC. It is translated as CASESSSYNEQFF. The genes are TRBV2 and TRBJ2-1; D unresolved. The germline CDR1 and CDR2 sequences are SNHLY and FYNNEI. This CDR3 has 13 amino acids. V was shortened by 9 bases and J by 0 bases, with 9 bases between the two germline ends.

The chain links TRBV9 to TRBJ2-5; D is unresolved. The CDR3 totals 14 residues. Trimming pared 0 bases from V and 6 bases from J, leaving 12 bases between. Germline V CDR1 and CDR2: SGDLS, YYNGEE. CDR3 protein: CASSVDGGGQTQYF. DNA of the CDR3: TGTGCCAGCAGCGTAGATGGCGGCGGACAGACCCAGTACTTC.

The chain links TRBV27 to TRBJ2-7; TRBD2 might be the D (7 bases). There are 17 residues in the CDR3. Germline V CDR1 and CDR2: MNHEY, SMNVEV (reference sequence). V dropped 0 bases and J dropped 2 bases, with 17 bases sitting between them. DNA for the CDR3: TGTGCCAGCAGTTTATCGTTCCGGGGGGCGGAAACCTACGAGCAGTACTTC. Translating it yields CASSLSFRGAETYEQYF.

This clone showed up just once. V usage is TRBV2 and J usage is TRBJ2-3; TRBD2 aligns across 7 bases. Per germline, CDR1 SNHLY and CDR2 FYNNEI. The CDR3 covers 13 residues. V gave up 8 bases and J gave up 4 bases; unmatched junction bases: 6. As DNA, the CDR3 is TGTGCCAGCTTGCCGGGAGGTTCAGATACGCAGTATTTT. It translates to CASLPGGSDTQYF. Supplemented by reference TRBV2 and TRBJ2-3, the full variable domain reads EPEVTQTPSHQVTQMGQEVILRCVPISNHLYFYWYRQILGQKVEFLVSFYNNEISEKSEIFDDQFSVERPDGSNFTLKIRSTKLEDSAMYFCASLPGGSDTQYFGPGTRLTVL.

This chain joins TRBV7-9 and TRBJ2-7; D may correspond to TRBD1 or TRBD2 (5 bases each). The CDR3 has 14 residues. CDR1 is SEHNR and CDR2 is FQNEAQ in the germline V gene (reference sequence). The germline V and J ends were trimmed by 5 bases and 0 bases, with 11 bases remaining between them. The CDR3 region has the DNA TGTGCCAGCAGCGTGGGGGTAACCTCCTACGAGCAGTACTTC. Residues: CASSVGVTSYEQYF.

The V gene is TRBV18, the J gene TRBJ2-2; TRBD1 matches 7 bases. With 5 bases clipped from V and 1 base from J, the junction kept 1 base outside the gene matches. This CDR3 has 14 amino acids. Germline V lookup: CDR1 KGHSH, CDR2 LQKENI. For the CDR3, the DNA is TGTGCCAGCTCATGGACAGGGAACACCGGGGAGCTGTTTTTT. The encoded protein is CASSWTGNTGELFF. The entire variable domain, with the rest obtained from reference TRBV18 and TRBJ2-2, is as follows: NAGVMQNPRHLVRRRGQEARLRCSPMKGHSHVYWYRQLPEEGLKFMVYLQKENIIDESGMPKERFSAEFPKEGPSILRIQQVVRGDSAAYFCASSWTGNTGELFFGEGSRLTVL.

Regarding this clone: Other nucleotide sequences in the sample specify the same CDR3. The rearrangement uses TRBV18 and TRBJ1-2; D uncertain. With 3 bases removed from V and 6 bases from J, the gap between germline ends came to 11 bases. The V gene's germline CDR1 is KGHSH and CDR2 LQKENI. The CDR3 is 13 residues long. The CDR3 loop is CASSPDRSNGYTF. The CDR3 bases are TGTGCCAGCTCACCCGACCGGTCGAATGGCTACACCTTC.

This chain uses TRBV25-1 with TRBJ2-1; D is perhaps TRBD2 (6 bases). V was shortened by 4 bases and J by 4 bases, with 11 bases between the two germline ends. This CDR3 region has 14 residues. Germline CDR1 is MGHDK and CDR2 is SYGVNS. In DNA form, the CDR3 reads TGTGCCAGCAGTGGGAGGGTGGGGTACAATGAGCAGTTCTTC. Translated, it gives CASSGRVGYNEQFF.

The rearrangement joins TRBV27 to TRBJ2-1, with D possibly TRBD2 on 6 matching bases. CDR3 length: 13 amino acids. Germline CDR1 MNHEY, CDR2 SMNVEV (reference sequence). The ends were cut back, 7 bases at V and 8 bases at J, with 15 bases in the middle. The CDR3 nucleotides are TGTGCCAGCAAGGTTAGCGGAAGGGATGAGCAGTTCTTC. Translation: CASKVSGRDEQFF.

V gene TRBV2 combines with J gene TRBJ2-3; no definite D call. CDR3 length: 15 amino acids. Trimming shortened V by 3 bases and J by 0 bases, and 10 bases separated the two germline ends. Germline V gene data show CDR1 as SNHLY and CDR2 as FYNNEI. The CDR3 loop is CASSDAVLSTDTQYF. The CDR3 nucleotides read TGTGCCAGCAGTGATGCGGTCTTAAGCACAGATACGCAGTATTTT.

The rearrangement joins TRBV19 to TRBJ1-1; D uncertain. There are 14 residues in the CDR3. Trimming removed 0 bases at V and 7 bases at J, with 12 bases between. Germline CDR1 and CDR2: LNHDA and SQIVND (reference sequence). For the CDR3, the DNA is TGTGCCAGTAGTATAGATCAGGTGGAGCATGAAGCTTTCTTT. It specifies CASSIDQVEHEAFF.

Only one count was recorded for this clone. The chain has TRBV14 and TRBJ2-3; 11 bases match TRBD2. This CDR3 is 15 amino acids long. Germline assignment: CDR1 SGHDN and CDR2 FVKESK. After removal of 4 bases from V and 4 bases from J, the junction contained 4 bases not matched to a gene. CDR3 bases: TGTGCCAGCAGCCTCATAGCGGGAGGGCCAGATACGCAGTATTTT. Translated, it gives CASSLIAGGPDTQYF.

This clone was seen only a few times. CDR3 DNA sequence: TGTGCCAGTAGTATGACAGGGAGAAACACCATATATTTT. It encodes CASSMTGRNTIYF. The chain combines TRBV19 with TRBJ1-3; 7 positions match TRBD1. The germline V gene encodes CDR1 LNHDA and CDR2 SQIVND (reference sequence). With V trimmed by 3 bases and J by 5 bases, 1 base remained unmatched. The CDR3 is made up of 13 amino acids.

The chain couples TRBV6-1 to TRBJ2-7, with D perhaps matching TRBD2 (5 bases). Trimming shortened V by 4 bases and J by 2 bases, and 12 bases separated the two germline ends. This CDR3 has 14 amino acids. Germline V CDR1 and CDR2: MNHNS, SASEGT. The CDR3 here is CASSVQSRAYEQYF. For the CDR3, the DNA is TGTGCCAGCAGTGTGCAATCGAGGGCCTACGAGCAGTACTTC.

This chain joins TRBV6-5 and TRBJ2-2; a possible D gene is TRBD1 (6 bases). The CDR3 is made up of 13 amino acids. V lost 5 bases to trimming and J lost 4 bases, with 8 bases between them. CDR1 is MNHEY, CDR2 SVGAGI, per germline. CDR3 DNA sequence: TGTGCCAGCAGTCTGACAGGCACCGGGGAGCTGTTTTTT. This sequence encodes CASSLTGTGELFF.

This clone was counted once. V and J are TRBV27 and TRBJ2-5; D is uncertain. Germline lookup yields CDR1 MNHEY and CDR2 SMNVEV (reference sequence). Between the trimmed V and J ends, which lost 3 bases and 0 bases, there was a span of 8 bases. There are 14 residues in the CDR3. The CDR3 sequence: CASSFGRHQETQYF. The CDR3 DNA sequence: TGTGCCAGCAGTTTTGGTAGGCACCAAGAGACCCAGTACTTC.

This chain uses TRBV5-1 with TRBJ2-2; 14 positions match TRBD2. Germline trimming cut 4 bases from V and 6 bases from J; bases unmatched to any gene: 5. The CDR3 has 16 residues. In germline, CDR1 is SGHRS, CDR2 YFSETQ. This chain's CDR3 is CASSPGLAGVAGELFF. The CDR3 bases are TGCGCCAGCAGCCCGGGACTAGCGGGAGTGGCCGGGGAGCTGTTTTTT.

This clone has a handful of counts. The CDR3 spells CASSTRGESSYEQYF. CDR3 nucleotides: TGTGCCAGTAGTACGAGAGGGGAGAGCTCCTACGAGCAGTACTTC. This sequence joins TRBV19 and TRBJ2-7, with D tentatively TRBD1 or TRBD2 (5 bases each). This CDR3 has 15 amino acids. Looked up from germline, CDR1 is LNHDA and CDR2 is SQIVND (reference sequence). Trimming pared 4 bases from V and 0 bases from J, leaving 13 bases between. Based on the CDR3 plus reference TRBV19 and TRBJ2-7, the full variable domain is DGGITQSPKYLFRKEGQNVTLSCEQNLNHDAMYWYRQDPGQGLRLIYYSQIVNDFQKGDIAEGYSVSREKKESFPLTVTSAQKNPTAFYLCASSTRGESSYEQYFGPGTRLTVT.

The chain combines TRBV28 with TRBJ1-1, with D uncertain. Germline assignment: CDR1 MDHEN and CDR2 SYDVKM. Between the trimmed V and J ends, which lost 7 bases and 2 bases, there was a span of 11 bases. The CDR3 consists of 13 residues. The CDR3 DNA sequence: TGTGCCAGCAACGGCAGGCCTAACACTGAAGCTTTCTTT. It is translated as CASNGRPNTEAFF.